This TCR beta chain was recovered during a study of OX40 agonist ivuxolimab in advanced cancers. The wider study: An agonistic human IgG2 monoclonal antibody against OX40 (CD134) was given.

Study results and caveats: There was clonal expansion of CD4+ and CD8+ blood T cells by week 6 at 0.1 to 3.0 mg/kg. CD8+ T cells (on average) carried more expanded clones than CD4+ T cells. Expanded peripheral T cells had an undetermined antigen specificity.

Worth noting for this clone: The antigen is not known.

TCRdb's table, derived via immunoSEQ multiplex PCR, lists solely in-frame clones and lacks some. This table holds about 81,000 clones, 88% found once. Material: CD4+ or CD8+ T cells sorted from blood, obtained in a trial of the OX40 agonist ivuxolimab. This TCR derives from an adult with an advanced solid tumor such as melanoma, head and neck, liver or kidney cancer.

The chain's CDR3 is CASSAWGPGGYTF. CDR3 bases: TGTGCCAGCAGTGCCTGGGGACCCGGGGGCTACACCTTC. The chain has TRBV2 and TRBJ1-2, with D possibly being TRBD1 (5 bases). V lost 4 bases, J lost 8 bases, and 14 bases lay in between. CDR1 is SNHLY, CDR2 FYNNEI, per germline. The CDR3 spans 13 residues.